Following are 32 T cell receptor beta chains from one sample sequenced in a study of beta chain features in type 1 diabetes. Expressed TCRB transcripts were sequenced, since all the RNA that had been isolated was reverse transcribed. Assay: immunoSEQ multiplex PCR; the TCRdb copy retains only in-frame clones and omits some. The sample lists about 240,000 clones; 25% to 30% were seen once. The sequenced material came from central memory CD4+ T cells from blood. These receptors were taken from a man aged 25-45 years in good health.

This clone was detected only a few times. V is TRBV19 and J is TRBJ1-5; tentative D call: TRBD1 (5 bases). Germline V CDR1 and CDR2: LNHDA, SQIVND (reference sequence). The V end lost 7 bases, the J end lost 7 bases, and 14 bases lay between the germline ends. CDR3 size: 13 residues. CDR3 DNA sequence: TGTGCCAGTAACGGGGGTGCGGTACAGCCCCAGCATTTT. This translates into CASNGGAVQPQHF.

This clone turned up a few times. V and J are TRBV19 and TRBJ2-1, with a possible D match to TRBD1 (6 bases). The CDR3 runs to 15 residues. Trimming cost V 3 bases and J 5 bases, with 14 bases left between them. CDR1 and CDR2 from the germline V gene are LNHDA and SQIVND (reference sequence). CDR3 sequence (DNA): TGTGCCAGTAGTATTAAGGGGGATAGGAACAATGAGCAGTTCTTC. This encodes CASSIKGDRNNEQFF.

This rearrangement joins TRBV6-1 to TRBJ2-7, with TRBD2 matching 12 bases. Germline CDR1 is MNHNS and CDR2 is SASEGT. Unmatched junction bases numbered 0, after V lost 6 bases and J lost 3 bases. CDR3 length equals 13 residues. The CDR3 DNA reads as TGTGCCAGCAGGACTAGCGGGGGCTACGAGCAGTACTTC. The encoded protein is CASRTSGGYEQYF.

This clone was seen only a few times. The chain combines TRBV28 with TRBJ2-5, with TRBD2 as a possible D gene (5 bases). The germline V and J ends were trimmed by 2 bases and 2 bases, with 12 bases remaining between them. This CDR3 is built from 15 residues. CDR1 is MDHEN and CDR2 is SYDVKM in the germline V gene. The CDR3 spells CASSLASRGQETQYF. The CDR3 coding sequence is TGTGCCAGCAGTTTAGCCTCCCGGGGACAAGAGACCCAGTACTTC.

Turning to this clone: This sample includes further DNA sequences coding for the same CDR3. The chain is built from TRBV7-2 and TRBJ1-1, with no clear D. The ends were cut back, 3 bases at V and 0 bases at J, with 11 bases in the middle. The CDR3 totals 15 residues. Germline CDR1 is SGHTA and CDR2 is FQGNSA. The CDR3 nucleotides read TGTGCCAGCAGCTTGTCGGGAGATATGAACACTGAAGCTTTCTTT. Translating it yields CASSLSGDMNTEAFF.

This chain uses TRBV6-5 with TRBJ2-7, with D possibly matching TRBD2 (5 bases). Trimming removed 0 bases at V and 5 bases at J, with 11 bases between. The CDR3 runs 14 residues. Germline V CDR1 and CDR2: MNHEY, SVGAGI. CDR3 residues: CASSYSGGGHEQYF. CDR3 DNA: TGTGCCAGCAGTTACTCGGGCGGAGGCCACGAGCAGTACTTC.

This clone was seen only a few times. The rearrangement links TRBV14 to TRBJ2-7; D is ambiguous. Germline CDR1 reads SGHDN; CDR2 reads FVKESK. There are 14 residues in the CDR3. Trimming stripped 3 bases from V and 2 bases from J, with 11 bases between. The CDR3 nucleotides are TGTGCCAGCAGCCAGTTTCGAGGAACCTACGAGCAGTACTTC. Its protein is CASSQFRGTYEQYF.

V is TRBV29-1 and J is TRBJ2-1; the D gene is possibly TRBD1 (6 bases). The germline gives CDR1 SQVTM, CDR2 ANQGSEA. Trimming removed 8 bases at V and 7 bases at J, with 15 bases between. This CDR3 contains 12 residues. The CDR3 DNA is TGCAGCCAGGGGAGCGTGTCGAATGAGCAGTTCTTC. Amino acids: CSQGSVSNEQFF.

This clone was counted a few times. V and J are TRBV7-7 and TRBJ2-1; D uncertain. This CDR3 comprises 13 residues. CDR1 is SSHAT, CDR2 FNYEAQ, per germline (reference sequence). V dropped 2 bases and J dropped 5 bases, with 7 bases sitting between them. As DNA, the CDR3 is TGTGCCAGCAGCTTAAACGGACACAATGAGCAGTTCTTC. As protein: CASSLNGHNEQFF.

This chain connects TRBV5-1 to TRBJ1-1, with a tentative D call TRBD1 (5 bases). Trimming took off 5 bases at V and 1 base at J, with 15 bases between the two ends. Germline CDR1 is SGHRS and CDR2 is YFSETQ. This CDR3 has 15 amino acids. The CDR3 loop is CASSSQLGGNTEAFF. The CDR3 DNA sequence: TGCGCCAGCAGTTCCCAATTGGGGGGGAACACTGAAGCTTTCTTT.

V and J are TRBV6-1 and TRBJ2-3; D is undetermined. CDR1 is MNHNS, CDR2 SASEGT, per germline. The CDR3 runs to 13 residues. Between the trimmed V and J ends, which lost 1 base and 9 bases, there was a span of 11 bases. CDR3 nucleotides: TGTGCCAGCAGTGAAGATTGGCAAGGGACGCAGTATTTT. As protein: CASSEDWQGTQYF.

This clone has more than one count but fewer than ten. The chain couples TRBV4-1 to TRBJ2-7; 7 bases line up with TRBD2. After removal of 1 base from V and 0 bases from J, the junction contained 3 bases not matched to a gene. Per germline, CDR1 MGHRA and CDR2 YSYEKL. The CDR3 sequence is 15 residues long. The CDR3 protein is CASSQGGGTSYEQYF. CDR3 bases: TGCGCCAGCAGCCAAGGGGGGGGTACCTCCTACGAGCAGTACTTC.

This clone was detected only a few times. V usage is TRBV29-1 and J usage is TRBJ2-7, with 7 nucleotides matching TRBD1. The germline CDR1 and CDR2 sequences are SQVTM and ANQGSEA. The CDR3 has 13 amino acids. The V segment lost 6 bases and the J segment 2 bases; nucleotides outside the gene matches: 7. CDR3: CSVARDSTYEQYF. The CDR3 DNA follows: TGCAGCGTCGCCCGGGACAGTACCTACGAGCAGTACTTC.

This clone was seen a handful of times. The gene calls are TRBV5-6 and TRBJ2-1; maybe TRBD2 (5 bases). Germline V gene lookup returns CDR1 SGHDT and CDR2 YYEEEE. Trimming took 3 bases from V and 8 from J, leaving 6 bases between them. The CDR3 is 11 amino acids. CDR3: CASSWRDEQFF. CDR3 nucleotide sequence: TGTGCCAGCAGCTGGCGGGATGAGCAGTTCTTC.

This clone came up a few times. The chain carries TRBV28 and TRBJ2-3; possibly TRBD1 for D (6 bases). Germline V gives CDR1 MDHEN, CDR2 SYDVKM. Between the trimmed V and J ends, which lost 9 bases and 1 base, there was a span of 14 bases. The CDR3 runs 14 residues. DNA for the CDR3: TGTGCCAGTTGGATGGACAGCCGCACAGATACGCAGTATTTT. Protein: CASWMDSRTDTQYF.

The chain carries TRBV4-3 and TRBJ2-7, with D perhaps TRBD1 (6 bases). From germline, CDR1 is LGHNA and CDR2 YSLEER. Trimming took 0 bases from V and 7 from J, leaving 19 bases between them. There are 16 residues in the CDR3. The DNA of the CDR3 is TGCGCCAGCAGCCAAGATCCCTCAGGGGCTTTGGGGGAGCAGTACTTC. Protein sequence: CASSQDPSGALGEQYF.

The V call is TRBV19, the J call TRBJ1-1; possible D gene TRBD1, 5 bases. The ends were cut back, 7 bases at V and 4 bases at J, with 19 bases in the middle. CDR1 and CDR2 (germline): LNHDA, SQIVND (reference sequence). This CDR3 has 15 residues. This chain's CDR3 is CASTTTLGGITEAFF. As DNA, the CDR3 is TGTGCCAGTACCACTACTCTCGGGGGGATCACTGAAGCTTTCTTT.

The chain employs TRBV6-1 and TRBJ2-5, with D possibly being TRBD2 (5 bases). Trimming pared 3 bases from V and 4 bases from J, leaving 15 bases between. This CDR3 has 15 residues. In germline, CDR1 is MNHNS, CDR2 SASEGT. CDR3 sequence: CASSDQAREAETQYF. The CDR3 nucleotides are TGTGCCAGCAGTGACCAAGCCCGGGAAGCAGAGACCCAGTACTTC.

This clone turned up a few times. This chain connects TRBV28 to TRBJ2-3; 11 nucleotides align to TRBD1. Trimming at V came to 6 bases and at J to 5 bases, leaving 4 bases not matched to a gene. Germline lookup yields CDR1 MDHEN and CDR2 SYDVKM. The CDR3 is made up of 14 amino acids. In DNA, the CDR3 is TGTGCCAGCAGGGACAGGGGGCAGGTAGATACGCAGTATTTT. Translating it yields CASRDRGQVDTQYF.

The V call is TRBV30, the J call TRBJ2-5; D call uncertain. CDR3 length equals 13 residues. The germline V gene encodes CDR1 GTSNPN and CDR2 SVGIG (reference sequence). V was clipped by 3 bases and J by 5 bases, with 13 bases between them. The CDR3 nucleotides are TGTGCCTGGAGCGTGGATAGGGTGGAGACCCAGTACTTC. It encodes CAWSVDRVETQYF.

The J gene is TRBJ2-7, the V gene TRBV7-2; the D gene could be TRBD1 or TRBD2 (5 bases each). This CDR3 region has 13 residues. V was cut by 3 bases and J by 2 bases, with 8 bases left in between. Germline loops: CDR1 SGHTA, CDR2 FQGNSA. The CDR3 nucleotides read TGTGCCAGCAGCTTGGGGGAAGCCTACGAGCAGTACTTC. It is translated as CASSLGEAYEQYF.

The chain links TRBV5-5 to TRBJ2-5; 8 nucleotides align to TRBD1. The CDR3 is 15 residues long. The germline V gene has CDR1 SGHKS and CDR2 YYEKEE (reference sequence). The trim removed 4 bases at V and 2 bases at J, leaving 7 bases unmatched. This CDR3 is CASSKDRVWQETQYF. The CDR3, as DNA: TGTGCCAGCAGCAAGGACAGGGTTTGGCAAGAGACCCAGTACTTC.

The rearrangement uses TRBV9 and TRBJ1-1; D might be TRBD1 (5 bases). The length of the CDR3 is 15 residues. The V end was cut by 3 bases, the J end by 1 base, with 13 bases between. Germline-derived CDR1 and CDR2 are SGDLS and YYNGEE. CDR3 protein: CASSARLGGNTEAFF. For the CDR3, the DNA is TGTGCCAGCAGCGCACGCCTCGGGGGGAACACTGAAGCTTTCTTT.

This clone was seen just once. The CDR3 spells CASSFTRVTGELFF. The CDR3 region has the DNA TGTGCCAGCAGTTTTACCCGGGTCACCGGGGAGCTGTTTTTT. The chain has TRBV27 and TRBJ2-2, with D unclear. CDR1 is MNHEY, CDR2 SMNVEV, per germline (reference sequence). V was clipped by 3 bases and J by 4 bases, with 9 bases between them. This CDR3 is built from 14 residues.

The CDR3 sequence: CASSAPGLLGIEQYF. The DNA of the CDR3 is TGTGCCAGCAGTGCCCCGGGCCTCCTGGGGATCGAGCAGTACTTC. V and J are TRBV6-5 and TRBJ2-7; no reliable D call. V gave up 5 bases and J gave up 6 bases, with 20 bases separating them. The CDR3 contains 15 residues. Germline-derived CDR1 and CDR2 are MNHEY and SVGAGI.

This clone has more than one count but fewer than ten. Germline and junction disagree at one end, which may indicate a read error. This chain joins TRBV11-2 and TRBJ2-7; tentative D call: TRBD1 (5 bases). The CDR3 runs to 13 residues. Looked up from germline, CDR1 is SGHAT and CDR2 is FQNNGV. The CDR3 protein is CASSLENRAGRVF. CDR3 DNA sequence: TGTGCCAGCAGCTTAGAGAATAGGGCAGGGCGAGTCTTC. Combining the CDR3 with reference TRBV11-2 and TRBJ2-7 gives the whole variable domain EAGVAQSPRYKIIEKRQSVAFWCNPISGHATLYWYQQILGQGPKLLIQFQNNGVVDDSQLPKDRFSAERLKGVDSTLKIQPAKLEDSAVYLCASSLENRAGRVFGPGTRLTVT.

The chain has TRBV2 and TRBJ2-1, with D possibly TRBD2 on 5 matching bases. Trimming took off 6 bases at V and 6 bases at J, with 9 bases between the two ends. Germline lookup yields CDR1 SNHLY and CDR2 FYNNEI. CDR3 size: 12 residues. The CDR3 loop reads CASSRGGNEQFF. CDR3 nucleotides: TGTGCCAGCAGCCGGGGTGGCAATGAGCAGTTCTTC.

This clone was recorded at least ten times. The V gene is TRBV2, the J gene TRBJ1-1; 7 nucleotides match TRBD1. The germline V gene has CDR1 SNHLY and CDR2 FYNNEI. Losses at the gene ends were 7 bases for V and 0 bases for J; bases not matched to a gene: 11. The CDR3 is made up of 16 amino acids. CDR3 region: CASNRPSDRVNTEAFF. The CDR3 coding sequence is TGTGCCAGCAACCGACCTTCCGACAGGGTGAACACTGAAGCTTTCTTT.

Remarks on this clone: The CDR3 ends on some other residue instead of the conserved phenylalanine or tryptophan, so this is likely a read error. It is unclear where the CDR3 begins or ends on the DNA, so no DNA is shown, and the CDR3 is as TCRdb lists it. This chain connects TRBV20-1 to TRBJ1-1. From its first to its last residue, the CDR3 has 8 amino acids. Per the germline V gene, CDR1 is DFQATT and CDR2 is SNEGSKA (reference sequence). CDR3 region: CSARRDGL.

This clone has a handful of counts. The V call is TRBV4-3, the J call TRBJ2-1, with D uncertain. This CDR3 spans 16 amino acids. V was clipped by 0 bases and J by 5 bases, with 14 bases between them. Germline loops: CDR1 LGHNA, CDR2 YSLEER. In DNA, the CDR3 is TGCGCCAGCAGCCAAGATCGTTGGGCCCACAACAATGAGCAGTTCTTC. Its translation is CASSQDRWAHNNEQFF.

This clone has only a few counts. V gene TRBV7-2 combines with J gene TRBJ2-1; TRBD2 matches 8 bases. Germline V lookup: CDR1 SGHTA, CDR2 FQGNSA. The CDR3 has 15 amino acids. The junction had 9 bases not matched to a gene; V was cut back by 5 bases and J by 6 bases. The CDR3 DNA sequence: TGTGCCAGCAGCCCAGGGACTAGGAGGGGCAATGAGCAGTTCTTC. Its protein product is CASSPGTRRGNEQFF.

The chain joins TRBV7-2 to TRBJ2-1; D gene uncertain. The CDR3 has 14 residues. V gave up 3 bases and J gave up 2 bases, with 8 bases separating them. The germline V gene has CDR1 SGHTA and CDR2 FQGNSA. Here the CDR3 reads CASSLAPPYNEQFF. DNA for the CDR3: TGTGCCAGCAGCTTGGCCCCGCCCTACAATGAGCAGTTCTTC.